These 10 T cell receptor beta chains originate from one sample sequenced in a study of blood T cell repertoires in COVID-19 (dated by TCRdb to the early 2020s). Library prep was done by the immunoSEQ multiplex PCR assay. In its TCRdb copy, this immuneACCESS table keeps in-frame sequences only and misses some clones. Where compared with another copy, unresolved V genes explain less than half of these, and the others have no known cause. The sample table contains nearly 200,000 clones; only one count was recorded for over 80% of them. The top ten constitute approximately 0.97% of the sample. Material for sequencing was peripheral blood. The receptors stem from a man between 60 and 75 years old with COVID-19, enrolled during active disease.

The chain couples TRBV19 to TRBJ2-2; a possible D gene is TRBD2 (5 bases). The CDR3 has 14 amino acids. Trimming stripped 6 bases from V and 4 bases from J, with 12 bases between. CDR1 is LNHDA, CDR2 SQIVND, per germline (reference sequence). The CDR3 coding sequence is TGTGCCAGTAGGGACCGGGATCTCACCGGGGAGCTGTTTTTT. Translation gives CASRDRDLTGELFF.

V is TRBV28 and J is TRBJ2-7; TRBD1 aligns across 7 bases. Germline trimming cut 8 bases from V and 0 bases from J; bases unmatched to any gene: 4. CDR1 is MDHEN and CDR2 is SYDVKM in the germline V gene. The CDR3 is 13 residues long. CDR3 protein: CASRTGSSYEQYF. The CDR3 bases are TGTGCCAGCCGGACAGGATCCTCCTACGAGCAGTACTTC. The whole variable domain, remainder taken from reference TRBV28 and TRBJ2-7, is DVKVTQSSRYLVKRTGEKVFLECVQDMDHENMFWYRQDPGLGLRLIYFSYDVKMKEKGDIPEGYSVSREKKERFSLILESASTNQTSMYLCASRTGSSYEQYFGPGTRLTVT.

The chain carries TRBV11-1 and TRBJ2-7; TRBD2 matches at 8 bases. Per the germline V gene, CDR1 is SGHAT and CDR2 is FQDESV (reference sequence). Trimming took 1 base from V and 5 from J; bases not matched to a gene: 10. This CDR3 is built from 16 residues. The CDR3 coding sequence is TGTGCCAGCAGCTTAGATGGCCTAGCGGGTCTCGACGAGCAGTACTTC. This gives the protein CASSLDGLAGLDEQYF.

The chain combines TRBV3-1 (or the pseudogene TRBV3-2) with TRBJ1-6; D possibly corresponds to TRBD1 (6 bases). Trimming stripped 1 base from V and 8 bases from J, with 9 bases between. CDR1 LGHDT and CDR2 YNNKEL come from the germline V gene (reference sequence). This CDR3 region has 14 residues. The CDR3, as DNA: TGTGCCAGCAGCCAAGGGACAGAGTATTCACCCCTCCACTTT. Protein sequence: CASSQGTEYSPLHF.

The gene calls are TRBV7-2 and TRBJ1-5; tentative D call: TRBD1 (5 bases). The germline V gene encodes CDR1 SGHTA and CDR2 FQGNSA. The germline V and J ends were trimmed by 5 bases and 3 bases, with 8 bases remaining between them. This CDR3 spans 13 amino acids. The CDR3 loop reads CASSADNNQPQHF. In DNA form, the CDR3 reads TGTGCCAGCAGCGCGGACAACAATCAGCCCCAGCATTTT.

J is TRBJ1-2 and V is TRBV7-2, with D maybe TRBD1 (5 bases). Trimming left V 8 bases short and J 5 bases short, with 15 bases between. CDR1 is SGHTA, CDR2 FQGNSA, per germline. The CDR3 loop spans 13 amino acids. This chain's CDR3 is CASRTGGVYGYTF. The CDR3, as DNA: TGTGCCAGCCGGACTGGGGGGGTTTATGGCTACACCTTC.

The V call is TRBV19, the J call TRBJ1-1; no reliable D call. Trimming left V 1 base short and J 11 bases short, with 11 bases between. The length of the CDR3 is 12 residues. Germline V gene sequence: CDR1 LNHDA, CDR2 SQIVND (reference sequence). The CDR3 sequence: CASSIVGGRAFF. CDR3 nucleotides: TGTGCCAGTAGTATAGTTGGAGGGCGCGCTTTCTTT.

This chain connects TRBV6-6 to TRBJ1-1; 10 nucleotides line up with TRBD1. CDR3 length equals 12 residues. The germline CDR1 and CDR2 sequences are MNHNY and SVGAGI (reference sequence). Trimming took 5 bases from V and 11 from J; bases not matched to a gene: 5. The CDR3 here is CASSVGQGGAFF. CDR3 nucleotide sequence: TGTGCCAGCAGTGTCGGACAGGGGGGTGCTTTCTTT.

The rearrangement links TRBV5-1 to TRBJ1-3; TRBD1 matches at 8 bases. V was clipped by 3 bases and J by 3 bases; unmatched bases: 5. Looked up from germline, CDR1 is SGHRS and CDR2 is YFSETQ. CDR3 length equals 15 residues. In DNA form, the CDR3 reads TGCGCCAGCAGCTCTCAGGGGGCCATTGGAAACACCATATATTTT. Translation: CASSSQGAIGNTIYF.

The chain is built from TRBV11-2 and TRBJ2-7; D possibly corresponds to TRBD1 (5 bases). This CDR3 comprises 14 residues. V lost 5 bases, J lost 0 bases, and 11 bases lay in between. Germline-derived CDR1 and CDR2 are SGHAT and FQNNGV. CDR3 bases: TGTGCCAGCAGCGCGAGACAGAACTCCTACGAGCAGTACTTC. It encodes CASSARQNSYEQYF.